This paragraph covers one T cell receptor (beta chain) sequence. The sample is drawn from a study of preoperative IRX-2 immunotherapy in early breast cancer. The data were produced by immunoSEQ multiplex PCR, yet TCRdb's version contains in-frame clones alone and is incomplete. The sample lists a few thousand clones, roughly three quarters occurring once. In germline, CDR1 is MDHEN, CDR2 SYDVKM. Trimming pared 7 bases from V and 6 bases from J, leaving 21 bases between. The CDR3 spans 16 residues. Noted treatment: preoperative locoregional IRX-2 cytokine immunotherapy. This phase Ib study tested locoregional IRX-2 cytokine immunotherapy given before surgery.

The clonotype originates from a human donor with breast cancer. J is TRBJ2-2 and V is TRBV28, with D tentatively TRBD2 (5 bases). The material sequenced was tumor tissue, taken after IRX-2 immunotherapy. In DNA form, the CDR3 reads TGTGCCAGCACCACCCCCACGGGAACCAGTCCCGGGGAGCTGTTTTTT. Encoded protein: CASTTPTGTSPGELFF.